The T cell receptor beta chain under discussion was sequenced for a study of vaccination and CD4 T cells after COVID-19. Study context: Post-COVID sampling occurred a median around 100 days after diagnosis (range 35 to 161). Collection of post-vaccine samples followed dose two by a median 72 days, spanning a range of 14 to 241. The cells in question were stimulated using overlapping spike peptides derived from SARS-CoV-2, HCoV-NL63, HCoV-OC43 and HCoV-229E.

This clonotype turned up a few times. Its antigen is not identified. The study sequenced cultured CD4+ T cell DNA using the Oncomine TCR Beta short-read assay. TCRdb used MiXCR to reprocess the PCR reads, holding one entry per CDR3 protein. The sample includes 5,700 or so distinct CDR3 sequences, 35% to 50% seen only once; the top ten take roughly 11%. Treatment defined: roughly 10-day PBMC culture with coronavirus spike peptide pools or control peptides (ViraFEST assay). CDR1 is SGHTA, CDR2 FQGNSA, per germline. V was cut by 1 base and J by 4 bases, with 10 bases left in between. This CDR3 contains 14 residues. Findings and caveats of the study: Convalescent patients saw a median about 85% of their reactive clones show up only after vaccination.

This clonotype was sampled from a human donor who had recovered from COVID-19. The chain has TRBV7-2 and TRBJ2-5, with D possibly matching TRBD1 (5 bases). The sequencing sample was made of CD4+ T cells from blood, cultured in vitro. The CDR3 DNA is TGTGCCAGCAGCTTAGGGGTGGGGCGAGAGACCCAGTACTTC. Amino acids: CASSLGVGRETQYF. The whole variable domain, remainder taken from reference TRBV7-2 and TRBJ2-5, is GAGVSQSPSNKVTEKGKDVELRCDPISGHTALYWYRQSLGQGLEFLIYFQGNSAPDKSGLPSDRFSAERTGGSVSTLTIQRTQQEDSAVYLCASSLGVGRETQYFGPGTRLLVL.